This T cell receptor beta chain was profiled in a study of blood T cell repertoires in COVID-19. Study information: COVID-19 samples from acute and convalescent phases originated in the United States, Italy and Spain.

Source study methods: Amplification of reference gene primers provided the estimated nucleated cell counts. Libraries were prepared by immunoSEQ multiplex PCR; TCRdb keeps only in-frame clonotypes and omits some of them. V and J calls and clone size follow that table, whereas D and trimming were derived from the DNA. In the table there are about 160,000 clones, 81% of which are singletons. Allocation to cohorts depended on clinical history reported by the participants. Germline loops: CDR1 KGHSH, CDR2 LQKENI. This CDR3 region has 17 residues. Trimming at V came to 6 bases and at J to 0 bases, leaving 12 bases not matched to a gene.

The sequence came from a woman aged 40 to 49 with acute COVID-19. The material sequenced was PBMCs or T cells enriched from blood (not recorded which). The rearrangement links TRBV18 to TRBJ1-1, with 8 positions matching TRBD1. CDR3 sequence: CASSLAGTGRMNTEAFF. In DNA, the CDR3 is TGTGCCAGCTCCCTCGCGGGGACAGGTCGAATGAACACTGAAGCTTTCTTT.